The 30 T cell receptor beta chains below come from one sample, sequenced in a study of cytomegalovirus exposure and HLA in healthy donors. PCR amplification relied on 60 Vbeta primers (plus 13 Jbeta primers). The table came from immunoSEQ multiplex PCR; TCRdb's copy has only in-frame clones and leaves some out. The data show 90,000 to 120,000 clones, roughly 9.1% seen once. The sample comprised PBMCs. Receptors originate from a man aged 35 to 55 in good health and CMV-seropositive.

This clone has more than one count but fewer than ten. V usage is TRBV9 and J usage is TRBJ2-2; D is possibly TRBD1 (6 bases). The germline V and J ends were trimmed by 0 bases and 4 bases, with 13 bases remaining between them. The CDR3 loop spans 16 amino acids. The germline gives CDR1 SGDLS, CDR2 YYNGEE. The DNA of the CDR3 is TGTGCCAGCAGCGTAGCGGTGGGGGCCGGCACCGGGGAGCTGTTTTTT. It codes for CASSVAVGAGTGELFF.

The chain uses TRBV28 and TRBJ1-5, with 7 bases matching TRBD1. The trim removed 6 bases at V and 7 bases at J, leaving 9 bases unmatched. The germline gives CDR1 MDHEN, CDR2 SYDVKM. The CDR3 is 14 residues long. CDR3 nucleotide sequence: TGTGCCAGCAGGCTAACAGGGGCAGGGCAGCCCCAGCATTTT. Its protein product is CASRLTGAGQPQHF.

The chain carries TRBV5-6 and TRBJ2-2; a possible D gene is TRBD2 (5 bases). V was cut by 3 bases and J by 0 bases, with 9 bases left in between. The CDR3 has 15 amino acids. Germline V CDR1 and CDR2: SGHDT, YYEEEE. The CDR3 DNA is TGTGCCAGCAGCTCGAGGGTCACGAACACCGGGGAGCTGTTTTTT. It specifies CASSSRVTNTGELFF.

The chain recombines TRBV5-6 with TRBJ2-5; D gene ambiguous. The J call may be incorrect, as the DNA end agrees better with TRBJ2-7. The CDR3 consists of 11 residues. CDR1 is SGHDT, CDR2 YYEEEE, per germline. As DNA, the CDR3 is TGTGCCAGCAGCTTGGGATACGAGCAGTACTTC. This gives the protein CASSLGYEQYF.

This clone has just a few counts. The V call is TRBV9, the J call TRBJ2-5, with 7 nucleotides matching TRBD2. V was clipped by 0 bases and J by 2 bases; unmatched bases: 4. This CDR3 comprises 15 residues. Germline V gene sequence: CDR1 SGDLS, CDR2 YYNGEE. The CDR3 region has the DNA TGTGCCAGCAGCGTAGGGGGCGGGAGACAAGAGACCCAGTACTTC. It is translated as CASSVGGGRQETQYF.

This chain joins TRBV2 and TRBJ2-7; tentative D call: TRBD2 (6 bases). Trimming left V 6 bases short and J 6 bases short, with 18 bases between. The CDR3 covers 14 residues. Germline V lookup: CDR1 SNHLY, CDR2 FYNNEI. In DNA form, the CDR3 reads TGTGCCAGCAGGGGGGAGGCAGGGAGGTTCGAGCAGTACTTC. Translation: CASRGEAGRFEQYF. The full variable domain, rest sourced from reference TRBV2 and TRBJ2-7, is EPEVTQTPSHQVTQMGQEVILRCVPISNHLYFYWYRQILGQKVEFLVSFYNNEISEKSEIFDDQFSVERPDGSNFTLKIRSTKLEDSAMYFCASRGEAGRFEQYFGPGTRLTVT.

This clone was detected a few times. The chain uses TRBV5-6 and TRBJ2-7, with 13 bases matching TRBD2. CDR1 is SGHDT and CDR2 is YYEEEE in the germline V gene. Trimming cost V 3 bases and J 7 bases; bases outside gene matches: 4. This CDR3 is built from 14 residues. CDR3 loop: CASSWTSGSGEQYF. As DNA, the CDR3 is TGTGCCAGCAGCTGGACTAGCGGGAGTGGTGAGCAGTACTTC.

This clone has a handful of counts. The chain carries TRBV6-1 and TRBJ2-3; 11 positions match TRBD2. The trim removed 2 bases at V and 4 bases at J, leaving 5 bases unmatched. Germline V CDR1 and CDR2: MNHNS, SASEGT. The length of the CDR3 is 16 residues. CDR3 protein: CASSELAGGLADTQYF. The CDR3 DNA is TGTGCCAGCAGTGAATTAGCGGGAGGGTTGGCAGATACGCAGTATTTT.

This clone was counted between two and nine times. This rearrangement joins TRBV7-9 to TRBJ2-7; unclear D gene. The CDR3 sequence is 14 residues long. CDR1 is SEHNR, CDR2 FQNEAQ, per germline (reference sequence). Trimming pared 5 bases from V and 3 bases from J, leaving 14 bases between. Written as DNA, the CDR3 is TGTGCCAGCAGCCCCCCAAGCCATGACTACGAGCAGTACTTC. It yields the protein CASSPPSHDYEQYF.

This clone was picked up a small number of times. This CDR3 is CASSLLDSPNQPQHF. The CDR3 nucleotides are TGTGCCAGTAGCCTTTTGGACAGCCCCAATCAGCCCCAGCATTTT. The V gene is TRBV19, the J gene TRBJ1-5; tentatively, D is TRBD1 (6 bases). The germline V gene has CDR1 LNHDA and CDR2 SQIVND (reference sequence). Trimming shortened V by 6 bases and J by 3 bases, and 15 bases separated the two germline ends. The CDR3 is 15 residues long.

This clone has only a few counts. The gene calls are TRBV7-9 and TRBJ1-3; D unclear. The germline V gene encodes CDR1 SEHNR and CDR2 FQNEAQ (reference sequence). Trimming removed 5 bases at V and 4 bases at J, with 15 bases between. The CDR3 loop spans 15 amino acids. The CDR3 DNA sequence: TGTGCCAGCAGCCTCACCGCGGGGAAAGGAAACACCATATATTTT. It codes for CASSLTAGKGNTIYF.

CDR3 amino acids: CASTQNPGHNYGYTF. The DNA of the CDR3 is TGTGCCAGCACCCAGAACCCGGGTCACAACTATGGCTACACCTTC. This sequence joins TRBV11-1 and TRBJ1-2; the D is unclear. The CDR3 spans 15 residues. V lost 7 bases to trimming and J lost 2 bases, with 17 bases between them. Germline V lookup: CDR1 SGHAT, CDR2 FQDESV (reference sequence).

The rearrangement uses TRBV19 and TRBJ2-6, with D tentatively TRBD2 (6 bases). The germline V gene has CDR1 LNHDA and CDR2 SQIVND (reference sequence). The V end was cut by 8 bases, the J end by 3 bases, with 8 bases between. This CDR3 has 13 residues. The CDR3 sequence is CASRRDGANVLTF. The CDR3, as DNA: TGTGCCAGTCGGAGGGATGGGGCCAACGTCCTGACTTTC.

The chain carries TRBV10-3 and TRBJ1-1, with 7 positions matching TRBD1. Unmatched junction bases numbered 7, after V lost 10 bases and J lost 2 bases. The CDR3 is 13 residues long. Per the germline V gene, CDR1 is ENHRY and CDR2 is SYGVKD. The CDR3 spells CANSGTANTEAFF. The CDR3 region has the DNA TGTGCCAATTCCGGGACAGCCAACACTGAAGCTTTCTTT.

The CDR3 bases are TGTGCCAGCAGCCGGACACCGAACACTGAAGCTTTCTTT. Translating gives CASSRTPNTEAFF. This chain uses TRBV5-8 with TRBJ1-1; tentatively, D is TRBD1 (5 bases). The V gene lost 4 bases and the J gene lost 1 base, with 8 bases spanning the gap. Germline V gene sequence: CDR1 SGHTS, CDR2 YDEGEE. This CDR3 region has 13 residues.

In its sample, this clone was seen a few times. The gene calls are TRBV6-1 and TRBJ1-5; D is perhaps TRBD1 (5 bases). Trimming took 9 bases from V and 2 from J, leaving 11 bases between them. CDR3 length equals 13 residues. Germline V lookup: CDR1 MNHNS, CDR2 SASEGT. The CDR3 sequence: CASERGRNQPQHF. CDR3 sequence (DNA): TGTGCCAGTGAAAGGGGTCGCAATCAGCCCCAGCATTTT.

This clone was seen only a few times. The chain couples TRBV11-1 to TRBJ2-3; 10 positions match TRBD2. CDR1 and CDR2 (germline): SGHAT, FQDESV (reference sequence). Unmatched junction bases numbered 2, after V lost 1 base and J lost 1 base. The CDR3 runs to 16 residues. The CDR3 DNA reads TGTGCCAGCAGCTTAGGGACTAGCGGAGGCACAGATACGCAGTATTTT. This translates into CASSLGTSGGTDTQYF.

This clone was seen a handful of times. The CDR3: CASTRSASGEQYF. CDR3 sequence (DNA): TGTGCCAGCACCCGGTCAGCTAGTGGAGAGCAGTACTTC. V is TRBV5-5 and J is TRBJ2-7; D gene unclear. Trimming removed 6 bases from V and 7 bases from J, with 17 bases in between. Germline CDR1 is SGHKS and CDR2 is YYEKEE (reference sequence). CDR3 length: 13 residues.

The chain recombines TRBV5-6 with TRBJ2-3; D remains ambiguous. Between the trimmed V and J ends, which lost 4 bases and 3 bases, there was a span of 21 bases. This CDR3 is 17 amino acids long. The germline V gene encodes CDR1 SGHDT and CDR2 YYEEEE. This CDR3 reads CASSPPSDFSRTDTQYF. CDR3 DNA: TGTGCCAGCAGCCCCCCCAGCGACTTCTCACGTACAGATACGCAGTATTTT.

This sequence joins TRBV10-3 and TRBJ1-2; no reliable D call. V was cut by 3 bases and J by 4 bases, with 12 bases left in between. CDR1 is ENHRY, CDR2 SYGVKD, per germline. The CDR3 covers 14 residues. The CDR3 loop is CAISDGRGGYGYTF. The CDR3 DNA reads TGTGCCATCAGTGACGGTCGAGGAGGCTATGGCTACACCTTC.

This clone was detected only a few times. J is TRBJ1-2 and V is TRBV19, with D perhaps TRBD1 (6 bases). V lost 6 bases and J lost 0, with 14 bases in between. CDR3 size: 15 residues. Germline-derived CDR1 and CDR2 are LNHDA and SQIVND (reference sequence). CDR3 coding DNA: TGTGCCAGTAGAAGGGGGAACGCTCCTAACTATGGCTACACCTTC. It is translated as CASRRGNAPNYGYTF.

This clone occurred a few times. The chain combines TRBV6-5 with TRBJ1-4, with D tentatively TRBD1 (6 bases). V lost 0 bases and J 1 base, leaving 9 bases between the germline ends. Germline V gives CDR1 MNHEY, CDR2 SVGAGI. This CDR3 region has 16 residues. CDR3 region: CASSYSQGLTNEKLFF. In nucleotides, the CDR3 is TGTGCCAGCAGTTACTCGCAGGGGCTAACTAATGAAAAACTGTTTTTT.

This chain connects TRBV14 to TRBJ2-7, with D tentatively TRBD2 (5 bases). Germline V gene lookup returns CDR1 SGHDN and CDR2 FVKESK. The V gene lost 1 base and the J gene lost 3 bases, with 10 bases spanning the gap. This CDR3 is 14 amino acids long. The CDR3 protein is CASSQARGDYEQYF. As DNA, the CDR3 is TGTGCCAGCAGCCAAGCACGGGGAGACTACGAGCAGTACTTC.

The CDR3 reads CASSPGLAGGEYEQYF. Written as DNA, the CDR3 is TGTGCCAGCAGCCCGGGACTAGCGGGAGGGGAGTACGAGCAGTACTTC. The chain joins TRBV4-2 to TRBJ2-7; 16 bases align to TRBD2. This CDR3 has 16 amino acids. With V trimmed by 4 bases and J by 4 bases, 4 bases remained unmatched. Germline V CDR1 and CDR2: LGHNA, YNFKEQ.

The DNA for the CDR3 is TGTGCCAGCAGCAGCCTGAGCAGGGAAGAAAAACTGTTTTTT. Translated, it gives CASSSLSREEKLFF. The genes are TRBV7-9 and TRBJ1-4, with D possibly being TRBD1 (5 bases). This CDR3 is 14 amino acids long. The ends were cut back, 5 bases at V and 8 bases at J, with 15 bases in the middle. Germline V lookup: CDR1 SEHNR, CDR2 FQNEAQ (reference sequence).

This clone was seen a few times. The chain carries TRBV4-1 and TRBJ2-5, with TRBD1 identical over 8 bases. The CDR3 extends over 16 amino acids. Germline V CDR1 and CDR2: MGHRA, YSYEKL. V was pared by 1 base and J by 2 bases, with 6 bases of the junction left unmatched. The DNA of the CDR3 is TGCGCCAGCAGCCAAGTCAGACAGGGGATACAAGAGACCCAGTACTTC. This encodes CASSQVRQGIQETQYF.

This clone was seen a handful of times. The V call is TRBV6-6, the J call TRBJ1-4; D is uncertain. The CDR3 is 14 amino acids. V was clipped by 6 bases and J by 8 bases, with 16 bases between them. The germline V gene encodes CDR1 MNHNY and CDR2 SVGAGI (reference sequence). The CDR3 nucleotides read TGTGCCAGCAGCCGCGACATGTTTGGGGAAAAACTGTTTTTT. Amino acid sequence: CASSRDMFGEKLFF.

The CDR3 coding sequence is TGCGCCAGCAGCTTGGCCTCTGGGGCCGTTTGGGACGAGCAGTACTTC. It is translated as CASSLASGAVWDEQYF. The chain couples TRBV5-1 to TRBJ2-7; D might be TRBD1 (5 bases). Germline V gene lookup returns CDR1 SGHRS and CDR2 YFSETQ. This CDR3 is 16 amino acids long. Trimming removed 0 bases at V and 5 bases at J, with 18 bases between.

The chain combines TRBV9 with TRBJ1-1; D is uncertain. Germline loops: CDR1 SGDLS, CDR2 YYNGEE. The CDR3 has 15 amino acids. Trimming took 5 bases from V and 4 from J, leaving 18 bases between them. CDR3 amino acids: CASSRRDERGTEAFF. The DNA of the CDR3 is TGTGCCAGCAGTCGGCGCGACGAACGGGGCACTGAAGCTTTCTTT. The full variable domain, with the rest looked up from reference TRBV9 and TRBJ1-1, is DSGVTQTPKHLITATGQRVTLRCSPRSGDLSVYWYQQSLDQGLQFLIQYYNGEERAKGNILERFSAQQFPDLHSELNLSSLELGDSALYFCASSRRDERGTEAFFGQGTRLTVV.

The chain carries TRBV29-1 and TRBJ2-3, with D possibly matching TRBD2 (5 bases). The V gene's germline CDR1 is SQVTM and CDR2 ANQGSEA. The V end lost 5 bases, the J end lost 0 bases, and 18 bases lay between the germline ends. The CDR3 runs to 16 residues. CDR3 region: CSVMRRTYTSTDTQYF. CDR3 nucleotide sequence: TGCAGCGTTATGAGGAGGACTTACACTAGCACAGATACGCAGTATTTT.